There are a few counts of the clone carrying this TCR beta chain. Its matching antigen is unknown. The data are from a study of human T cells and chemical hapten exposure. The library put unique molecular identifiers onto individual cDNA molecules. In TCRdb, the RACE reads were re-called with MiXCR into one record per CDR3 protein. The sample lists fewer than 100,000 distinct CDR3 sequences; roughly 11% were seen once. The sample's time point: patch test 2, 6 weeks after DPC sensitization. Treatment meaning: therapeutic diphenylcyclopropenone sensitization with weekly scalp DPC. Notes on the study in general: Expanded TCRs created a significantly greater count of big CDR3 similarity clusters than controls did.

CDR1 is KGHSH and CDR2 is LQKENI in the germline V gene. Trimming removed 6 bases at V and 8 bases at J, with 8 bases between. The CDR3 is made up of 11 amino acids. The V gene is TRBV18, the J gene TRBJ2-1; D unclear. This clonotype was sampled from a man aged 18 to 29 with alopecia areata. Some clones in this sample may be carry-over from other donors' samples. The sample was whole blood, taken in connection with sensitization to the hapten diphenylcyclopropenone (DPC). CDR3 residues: CASSPKYEQFF. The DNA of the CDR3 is TGTGCCAGCTCCCCTAAATATGAGCAGTTCTTC.